The source of this TCR beta chain is a study of blood T cell repertoires in COVID-19. Sequenced by immunoSEQ multiplex PCR; TCRdb stores in-frame clones only, minus some. The table lists roughly 110,000 clones, around 89% of them singletons. This clone has a single count. The CDR3 has 11 residues. Germline V gene data show CDR1 as DFQATT and CDR2 as SNEGSKA (reference sequence). Trimming shortened V by 4 bases and J by 3 bases, and 6 bases separated the two germline ends. The source material was peripheral blood. J is TRBJ2-5 and V is TRBV20-1; D remains unclear. This sequence was found in a woman aged 45 to 65 with acute or convalescent COVID-19. In nucleotides, the CDR3 is TGCAGTGCTATACTAAAAGAGACCCAGTACTTC. This gives the protein CSAILKETQYF.